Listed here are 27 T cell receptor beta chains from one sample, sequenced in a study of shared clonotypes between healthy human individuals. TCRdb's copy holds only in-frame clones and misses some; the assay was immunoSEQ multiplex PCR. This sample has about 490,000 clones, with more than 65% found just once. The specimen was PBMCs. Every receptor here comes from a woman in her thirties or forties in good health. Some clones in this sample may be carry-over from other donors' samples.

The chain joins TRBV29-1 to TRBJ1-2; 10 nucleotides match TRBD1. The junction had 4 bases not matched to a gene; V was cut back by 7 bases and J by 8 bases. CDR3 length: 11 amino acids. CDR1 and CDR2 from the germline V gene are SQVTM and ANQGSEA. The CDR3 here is CSAETGGGYTF. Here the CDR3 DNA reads TGCAGCGCCGAGACAGGGGGCGGCTACACCTTC.

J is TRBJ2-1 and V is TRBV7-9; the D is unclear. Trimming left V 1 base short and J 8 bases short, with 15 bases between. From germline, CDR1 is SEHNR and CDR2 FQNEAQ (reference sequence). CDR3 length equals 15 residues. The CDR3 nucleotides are TGTGCCAGCAGCTTAGAAGCTAGTCTTAGCTATGAGCAGTTCTTC. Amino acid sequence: CASSLEASLSYEQFF.

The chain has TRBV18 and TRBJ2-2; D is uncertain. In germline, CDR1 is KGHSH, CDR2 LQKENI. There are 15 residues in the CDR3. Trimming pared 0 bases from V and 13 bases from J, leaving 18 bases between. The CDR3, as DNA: TGTGCCAGCTCACCACCCCCCCAGGCCGACGGAATGCTGTTTTTT. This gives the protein CASSPPPQADGMLFF. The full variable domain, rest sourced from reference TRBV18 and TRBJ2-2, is NAGVMQNPRHLVRRRGQEARLRCSPMKGHSHVYWYRQLPEEGLKFMVYLQKENIIDESGMPKERFSAEFPKEGPSILRIQQVVRGDSAAYFCASSPPPQADGMLFFGEGSRLTVL.

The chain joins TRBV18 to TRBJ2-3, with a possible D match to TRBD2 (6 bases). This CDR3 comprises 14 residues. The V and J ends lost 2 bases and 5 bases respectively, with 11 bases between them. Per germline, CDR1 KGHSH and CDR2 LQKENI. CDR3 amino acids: CASSPGEVRDTQYF. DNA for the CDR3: TGTGCCAGCTCACCAGGGGAGGTCAGAGATACGCAGTATTTT.

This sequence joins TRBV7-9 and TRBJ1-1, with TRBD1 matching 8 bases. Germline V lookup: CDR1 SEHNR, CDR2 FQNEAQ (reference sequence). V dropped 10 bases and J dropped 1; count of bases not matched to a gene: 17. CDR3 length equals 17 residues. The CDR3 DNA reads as TGTGCCACAATCTTCGAGGTTACGGGACAGGCGAACACTGAAGCTTTCTTT. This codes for CATIFEVTGQANTEAFF.

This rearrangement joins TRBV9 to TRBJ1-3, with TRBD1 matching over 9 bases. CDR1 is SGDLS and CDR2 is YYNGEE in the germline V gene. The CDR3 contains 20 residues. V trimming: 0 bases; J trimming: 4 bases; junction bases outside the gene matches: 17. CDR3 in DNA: TGTGCCAGCAGCGTAGCCCCCGCCGGGACAGGGTTTGGTCCAGGAAACACCATATATTTT. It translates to CASSVAPAGTGFGPGNTIYF. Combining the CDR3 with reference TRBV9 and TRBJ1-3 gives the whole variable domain DSGVTQTPKHLITATGQRVTLRCSPRSGDLSVYWYQQSLDQGLQFLIQYYNGEERAKGNILERFSAQQFPDLHSELNLSSLELGDSALYFCASSVAPAGTGFGPGNTIYFGEGSWLTVV.

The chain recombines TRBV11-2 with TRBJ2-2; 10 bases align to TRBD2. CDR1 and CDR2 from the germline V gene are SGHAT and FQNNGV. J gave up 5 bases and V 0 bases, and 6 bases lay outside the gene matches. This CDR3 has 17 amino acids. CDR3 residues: CASSLDLASGSTGELFF. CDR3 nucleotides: TGTGCCAGCAGCTTAGATCTGGCTAGCGGGAGTACCGGGGAGCTGTTTTTT.

The CDR3 protein is CSVEVWPNTEAFF. The CDR3 DNA sequence: TGCAGCGTTGAAGTCTGGCCGAACACTGAAGCTTTCTTT. This chain links TRBV29-1 with TRBJ1-1; D gene unclear. Trimming took off 1 base at V and 1 base at J, with 7 bases between the two ends. Per the germline V gene, CDR1 is SQVTM and CDR2 is ANQGSEA. The CDR3 covers 13 residues.

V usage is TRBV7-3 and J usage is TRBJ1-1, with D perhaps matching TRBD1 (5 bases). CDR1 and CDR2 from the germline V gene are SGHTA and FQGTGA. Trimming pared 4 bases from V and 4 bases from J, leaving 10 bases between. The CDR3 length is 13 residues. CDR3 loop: CASSSQVRTEAFF. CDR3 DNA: TGTGCCAGCAGCTCACAGGTGCGCACTGAAGCTTTCTTT.

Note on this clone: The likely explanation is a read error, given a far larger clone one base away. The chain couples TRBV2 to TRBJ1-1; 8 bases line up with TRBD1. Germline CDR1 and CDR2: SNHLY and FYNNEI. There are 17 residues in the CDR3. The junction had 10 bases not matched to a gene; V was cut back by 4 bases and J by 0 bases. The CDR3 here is CASSGLDRVTVNTEAFF. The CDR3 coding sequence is TGTGCCAGCAGTGGTTTGGACAGGGTTACGGTGAACACTGAAGCTTTCTTT.

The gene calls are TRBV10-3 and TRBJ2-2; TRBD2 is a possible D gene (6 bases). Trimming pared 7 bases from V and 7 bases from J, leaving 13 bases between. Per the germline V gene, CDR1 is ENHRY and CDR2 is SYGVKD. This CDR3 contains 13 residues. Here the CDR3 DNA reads TGTGCCATCAACCGACTAGAGGACGGGGAGCTGTTTTTT. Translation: CAINRLEDGELFF.

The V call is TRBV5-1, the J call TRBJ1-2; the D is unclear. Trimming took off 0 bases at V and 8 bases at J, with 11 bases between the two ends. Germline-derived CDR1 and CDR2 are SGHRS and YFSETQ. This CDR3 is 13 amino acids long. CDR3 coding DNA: TGCGCCAGCAGCTTGGAGGCTCCTAGGGGCTACACCTTC. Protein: CASSLEAPRGYTF.

CDR3 sequence (DNA): TGTGCCAGCAGCTCTCGGACAGGGGCTGCCGAGCAGTACTTC. Its translation is CASSSRTGAAEQYF. V usage is TRBV7-9 and J usage is TRBJ2-7, with 9 nucleotides matching TRBD1. The CDR3 runs to 14 residues. CDR1 and CDR2 (germline): SEHNR, FQNEAQ (reference sequence). Losses at the gene ends were 4 bases for V and 6 bases for J; bases not matched to a gene: 7.

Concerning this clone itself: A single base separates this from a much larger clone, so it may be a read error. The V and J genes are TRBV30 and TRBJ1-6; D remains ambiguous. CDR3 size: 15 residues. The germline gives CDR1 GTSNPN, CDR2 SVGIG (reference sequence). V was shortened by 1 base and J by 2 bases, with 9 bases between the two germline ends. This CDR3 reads CAWSGRAAYNSPLHF. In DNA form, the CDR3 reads TGTGCCTGGAGTGGTAGAGCTGCCTATAATTCACCCCTCCACTTT.

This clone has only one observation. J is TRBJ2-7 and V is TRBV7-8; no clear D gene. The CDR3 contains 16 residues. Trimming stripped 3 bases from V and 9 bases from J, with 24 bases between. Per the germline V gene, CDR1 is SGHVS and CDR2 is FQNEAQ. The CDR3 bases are TGTGCCAGCAGCTTCGGACGGCGGCTAGTGATGGGTCCGCAGTACTTC. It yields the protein CASSFGRRLVMGPQYF.

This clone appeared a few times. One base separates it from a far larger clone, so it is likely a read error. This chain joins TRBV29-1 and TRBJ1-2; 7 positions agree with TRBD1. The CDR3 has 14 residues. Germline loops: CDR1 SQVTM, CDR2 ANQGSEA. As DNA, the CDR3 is TGCAGCGTTCCAGAGGAGGACAGGTCCTATTGCTACACCTTC. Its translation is CSVPEEDRSYCYTF.

The CDR3: CASSLDSGNYGYTF. The DNA of the CDR3 is TGTGCCAGCAGCTTAGATTCAGGAAACTATGGCTACACCTTC. V is TRBV7-2 and J is TRBJ1-2; no firm D call. This CDR3 has 14 amino acids. Trimming shortened V by 1 base and J by 2 bases, and 8 bases separated the two germline ends. Germline CDR1 SGHTA, CDR2 FQGNSA.

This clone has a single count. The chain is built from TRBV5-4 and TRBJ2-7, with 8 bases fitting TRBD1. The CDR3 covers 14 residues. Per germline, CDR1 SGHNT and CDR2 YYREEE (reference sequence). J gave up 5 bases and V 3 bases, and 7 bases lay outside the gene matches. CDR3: CASSSRGQGDEQYF. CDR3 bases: TGTGCCAGCAGCTCCAGGGGGCAAGGGGACGAGCAGTACTTC.

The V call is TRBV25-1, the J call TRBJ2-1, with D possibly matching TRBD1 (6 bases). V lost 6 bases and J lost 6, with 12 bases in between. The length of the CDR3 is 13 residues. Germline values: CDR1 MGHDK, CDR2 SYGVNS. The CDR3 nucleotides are TGTGCCAGCAGCCGGACAGCTGGCAATGAGCAGTTCTTC. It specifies CASSRTAGNEQFF.

CDR3 DNA sequence: TGTGCCAGCAGCGTGACAGGGGGCGGCCACAATGAGCAGTTCTTC. This codes for CASSVTGGGHNEQFF. The V gene is TRBV7-2, the J gene TRBJ2-1, with 10 bases identical to TRBD1. Looked up from germline, CDR1 is SGHTA and CDR2 is FQGNSA. Trimming removed 5 bases from V and 5 bases from J; junction bases left unmatched: 6. This CDR3 contains 15 residues.

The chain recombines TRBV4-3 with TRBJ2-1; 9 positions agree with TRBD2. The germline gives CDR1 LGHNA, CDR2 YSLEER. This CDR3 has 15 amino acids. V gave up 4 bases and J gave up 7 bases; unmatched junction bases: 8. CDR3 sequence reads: CASSPIWLAGNEQFF. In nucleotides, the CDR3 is TGCGCCAGCAGCCCCATCTGGCTAGCGGGAAATGAGCAGTTCTTC.

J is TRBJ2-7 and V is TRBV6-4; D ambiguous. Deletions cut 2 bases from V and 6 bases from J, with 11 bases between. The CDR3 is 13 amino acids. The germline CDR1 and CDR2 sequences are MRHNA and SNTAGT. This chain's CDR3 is CASSDDSGGEQYF. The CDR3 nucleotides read TGTGCCAGCAGTGACGATTCTGGCGGCGAGCAGTACTTC.

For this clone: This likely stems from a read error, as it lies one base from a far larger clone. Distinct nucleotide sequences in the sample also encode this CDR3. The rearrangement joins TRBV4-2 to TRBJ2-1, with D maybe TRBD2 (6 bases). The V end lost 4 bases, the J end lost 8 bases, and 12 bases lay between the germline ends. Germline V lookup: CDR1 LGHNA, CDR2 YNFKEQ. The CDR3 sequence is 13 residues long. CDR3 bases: TGTGCCAGCAGCCTAGGTGGCGGGGATGAGCAGTTCTTC. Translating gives CASSLGGGDEQFF.

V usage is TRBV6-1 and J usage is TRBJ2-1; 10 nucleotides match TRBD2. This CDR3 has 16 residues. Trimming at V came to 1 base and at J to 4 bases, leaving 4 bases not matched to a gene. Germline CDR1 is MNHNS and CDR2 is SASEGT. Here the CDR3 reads CASSEDPSGRYNEQFF. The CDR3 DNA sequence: TGTGCCAGCAGTGAAGACCCTAGCGGGAGATACAATGAGCAGTTCTTC.

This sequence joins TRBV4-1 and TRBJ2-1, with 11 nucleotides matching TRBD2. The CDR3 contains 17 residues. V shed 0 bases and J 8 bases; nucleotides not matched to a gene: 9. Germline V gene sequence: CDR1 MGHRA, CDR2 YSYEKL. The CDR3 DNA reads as TGCGCCAGCAGCCAAGATCCCACTAGCGGGAGTTTCCATGAGCAGTTCTTC. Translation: CASSQDPTSGSFHEQFF.

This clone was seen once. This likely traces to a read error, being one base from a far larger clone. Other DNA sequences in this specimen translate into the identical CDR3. In DNA form, the CDR3 reads TGTGCCAGCAGCTCGGGCCTTCATAACGGGGGGACTGAGGCTTTCTTT. Its translation is CASSSGLHNGGTEAFF. This rearrangement joins TRBV13 to TRBJ1-1, with D tentatively TRBD1 (5 bases). The CDR3 runs 16 residues. Germline V lookup: CDR1 PRHDT, CDR2 FYEKMQ (reference sequence).

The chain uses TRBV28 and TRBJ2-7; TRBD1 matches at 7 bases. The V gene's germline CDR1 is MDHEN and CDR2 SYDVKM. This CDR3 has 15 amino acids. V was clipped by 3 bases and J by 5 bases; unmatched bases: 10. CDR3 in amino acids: CASSLGDRVTHEQYF. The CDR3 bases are TGTGCCAGCAGTTTGGGAGACAGGGTAACCCACGAGCAGTACTTC.